This paragraph reports one T cell receptor beta chain. This clonotype has at least ten counts. The target of this receptor is not known. Base qualities are not at hand, and no much larger clone is one base apart. These data belong to a study of CD8+CD57+ T cells in acquired aplastic anemia (dated by TCRdb to the late 2010s). For the wider study: A mean of approximately 3 ug of DNA, ranging from about 0.19 to 27.4 ug, was extracted from sorted CD4+ and CD8+ cells. A CD8+CD57+ expansion meant a frequency higher than the mean frequency seen in healthy subjects. The research as a whole found: CD8+ Simpson's diversity did not differ significantly between patients and healthy controls (P=0.060). Roughly 29 CD8+ CDR3 sequences were shared between patients and controls but appeared highly expressed in patients and within their immunodominant clones.

From the germline V gene (reference sequence), CDR1 is DFQATT and CDR2 is SNEGSKA. Deletion took 6 bases off V and 2 bases off J, with a span of 14 bases between the germline ends. The CDR3 holds 13 amino acids from the cysteine to the phenylalanine. Of the read, only the CDR3 DNA is kept; its 39 bases are in frame from base 1. Expansion of CD8+CD57+ cells had been shown by flow cytometry in the patients chosen for sequencing. Every patient had a diagnosis of severe acquired aplastic anemia based on International Study of Aplastic Anemia and Agranulocytosis and Camitta criteria. At the time blood was sampled, none of the patients had received any therapy. The study deep-sequenced TCR repertoires of sorted CD4+ and CD8+ blood T cells from severe aplastic anemia patients and healthy subjects. Patients were enrolled in the USA under clinicaltrials.gov protocols 00001620, 01623167, 00001397, 00071045, 00081523 and 00961064. Ficoll-Paque density gradient centrifugation was used to isolate peripheral blood mononuclear cells. CD4+ and CD8+ T cells were sorted by FACS or magnetic beads before DNA extraction.

Profiling of TCR beta VDJ combinations and CDR3 sequences used genomic DNA as the template. TCR repertoire sequencing was run on an Illumina HiSeq 2000. The paper's processing steps were these. Repertoire assessment relied on Simpson's diversity index, CDR3 size and DJ length profiles, and TRBV/TRBJ rearrangement plots. Whichever DNA sequence was most abundant in the deep sequencing data was defined as the immunodominant clone. CDR3 amino acid sequences were checked for sharing across subjects and were also compared against the VDJdb database and published repertoires. TCRdb reprocessed the public reads (quality trimming at Q25 with fastp, clone calling with MiXCR) and kept in-frame beta chains. Merged by CDR3 protein, the rows form single entries marked with the most common genes and DNA. Here the V and J calls rest on TCRdb's processing, not on the authors' analysis. The sample table records roughly 260,000 distinct CDR3 sequences; around 43% of these occur just once. 7.8% of the sample goes to the ten largest clones.

This clonotype was obtained from a human donor with aplastic anemia. The sequenced material came from sorted CD4+, CD8+, or CD8+CD57+ T cells (not recorded which) from PBMCs. The chain is made from TRBV20-1 and TRBJ2-7, with the identity of the D gene unclear. The CDR3 reads as follows: CSAHSGATYEQYF. The nucleotides read TGCAGTGCACACTCGGGCGCCACCTACGAGCAGTACTTC.